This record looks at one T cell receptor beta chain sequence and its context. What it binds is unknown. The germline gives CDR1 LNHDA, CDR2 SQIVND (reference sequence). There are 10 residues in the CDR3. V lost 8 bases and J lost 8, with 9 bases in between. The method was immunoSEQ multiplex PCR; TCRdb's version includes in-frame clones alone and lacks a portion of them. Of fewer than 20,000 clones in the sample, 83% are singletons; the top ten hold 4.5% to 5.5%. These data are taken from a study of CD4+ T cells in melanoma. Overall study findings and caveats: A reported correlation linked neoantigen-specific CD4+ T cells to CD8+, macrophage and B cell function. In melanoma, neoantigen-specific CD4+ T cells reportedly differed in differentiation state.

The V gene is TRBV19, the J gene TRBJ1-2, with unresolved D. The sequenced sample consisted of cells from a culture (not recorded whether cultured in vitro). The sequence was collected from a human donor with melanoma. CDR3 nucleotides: TGTGCCAGTGGTTGGAAGGGCTACACCTTC. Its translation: CASGWKGYTF.